The TCR beta chain described here comes from a study of tumor-infiltrating lymphocytes in glioblastoma multiforme. Turning to this clonotype: The junction departs from the called germline gene at one end, perhaps through a read error.

Germline V CDR1 and CDR2: MNHEY, SVGAGI. The CDR3 totals 15 residues. Multiple V-beta primers and a C-beta primer amplified TCRB from RNA. Input was roughly 0.54 ug total RNA, reverse-transcribed with a C-beta primer. Each CDR3 protein gets one entry after TCRdb re-called the multiplex PCR reads with MiXCR. Of about 32,000 distinct CDR3 sequences in the sample, 50% to 75% were seen once. Material for sequencing was brain tumor tissue. The chain recombines TRBV6-5 with TRBJ2-1; 9 positions agree with TRBD2. The receptor was derived from a male donor with glioblastoma. CDR3 in DNA: TGTACCAGCAGGGGGACTAGCTGGGGTTCCAGTAAGCAGTTCTTC. Its protein product is CTSRGTSWGSSKQFF.